This paragraph covers one T cell receptor (beta chain) sequence. The antigen remains undetermined. This entry comes from a study of cytomegalovirus exposure and HLA in healthy donors. Whole-study context: In an earlier analysis, 90 million to 130 million unique TCR beta sequences were found from approximately 170 million T cells.

Study-wide results and caveats: CMV serostatus alone was available as immune exposure information. Within a later analysis, the majority of CMV-associated TCR beta chains appeared HLA-restricted.

Use of 60 Vbeta and 13 Jbeta primers characterized the PCR. Generated by immunoSEQ multiplex PCR, the TCRdb table keeps only in-frame clones and is missing some. The sample has 150,000 to 200,000 clones; around 86% are singletons. The CDR3 contains 13 residues. V lost 0 bases and J lost 6, with 10 bases in between. CDR1 is SGDLS and CDR2 is YYNGEE in the germline V gene. The chain combines TRBV9 with TRBJ2-7, with a tentative D call TRBD2 (6 bases). The receptor's source is a man aged 45-65 years in good health and CMV-seronegative. What was sequenced was PBMCs. The CDR3 DNA reads as TGTGCCAGCAGCGTAGAGTCGGGGGTCGAGCAGTACTTC. This gives the protein CASSVESGVEQYF.